This paragraph reports one TCR beta chain. Its target is not known. The germline CDR1 and CDR2 sequences are SGHVS and FQNEAQ. This CDR3 has 13 residues. V was pared by 8 bases and J by 4 bases, with 11 bases between. This record belongs to a study of identical twins. Study findings and constraints: For cord blood, abundant beta clonotypes had fewer insertions, unlike memory repertoires, which showed none. Beta out-of-frame sequences displayed a weaker excess of sharing between twins. Zero-insertion analyses could be partly confounded by invariant MAIT and iNKT cells.

Unique molecular identifiers were in the cDNA, with template-switch universal primer binding. TCRdb reprocessed the 5' RACE reads via MiXCR and lists one record per CDR3 protein. The data hold 500,000 to 650,000 distinct CDR3 sequences, with 7% to 7.5% observed a single time. These same records also appear under a second study, on yellow fever vaccine responses in identical twins.

The sequenced sample was PBMCs. The receptor comes from a woman under 30 in good health. This chain joins TRBV7-8 and TRBJ2-2; D is perhaps TRBD1 or TRBD2 (5 bases each). The CDR3 here is CASQPGTTGELFF. The CDR3 DNA is TGTGCCAGCCAACCGGGGACCACCGGGGAGCTGTTTTTT.